One and the same sample provided the 23 T cell receptor beta chains below, sequenced in a study of T cell responses to AZD1222 COVID-19 vaccine. Libraries were prepared by immunoSEQ multiplex PCR; TCRdb keeps only in-frame clonotypes and omits some of them. This table holds around 130,000 clones, 70% to 90% found once. Sequenced material: peripheral blood, taken on day 0 of AZD1222 vaccination. These receptors were collected from an adult in good health.

The J gene is TRBJ1-2, the V gene TRBV2; D gene uncertain. The CDR3 is made up of 13 amino acids. Germline CDR1 reads SNHLY; CDR2 reads FYNNEI. The ends were cut back, 3 bases at V and 5 bases at J, with 10 bases in the middle. The CDR3: CASSDPGVYGYTF. The CDR3 bases are TGTGCCAGCAGTGATCCCGGGGTTTATGGCTACACCTTC.

This clone was found once. The gene calls are TRBV6-1 and TRBJ1-5; a possible D gene is TRBD1 (6 bases). This CDR3 comprises 17 residues. V was trimmed by 2 bases and J by 1 base, leaving 15 bases between them. The germline CDR1 and CDR2 sequences are MNHNS and SASEGT. In DNA, the CDR3 is TGTGCCAGCAGTGAACCGGTGGGCAGGGGAAGCAATCAGCCCCAGCATTTT. Translation gives CASSEPVGRGSNQPQHF.

The chain uses TRBV27 and TRBJ2-7; 7 nucleotides line up with TRBD1. Germline V CDR1 and CDR2: MNHEY, SMNVEV (reference sequence). The CDR3 totals 14 residues. Germline trimming cut 5 bases from V and 4 bases from J; bases unmatched to any gene: 8. The CDR3 sequence: CASSVDRSPYEQYF. In DNA, the CDR3 is TGTGCCAGCAGTGTGGACAGGTCCCCTTACGAGCAGTACTTC.

V gene TRBV12-5 combines with J gene TRBJ2-3; 9 nucleotides align to TRBD1. Germline V gene data show CDR1 as LGHNT and CDR2 as FRNRAP. The J segment lost 4 bases and the V segment lost 1 base, leaving 6 bases of the junction unmatched. CDR3 length: 16 amino acids. The CDR3 loop reads CASGLGGQGAADTQYF. The CDR3 DNA is TGTGCTAGTGGTTTGGGGGGACAGGGTGCAGCAGATACGCAGTATTTT.

The V call is TRBV12-3 or TRBV12-4, the J call TRBJ1-5; maybe TRBD1 (6 bases). The CDR3 totals 13 residues. The V end was cut by 6 bases, the J end by 9 bases, with 15 bases between. The DNA of the CDR3 is TGTGCCAGCAGCCTGACAGGTAACCGGCCCCAGCATTTT. Protein product: CASSLTGNRPQHF.

This clone was observed once. The chain is built from TRBV7-2 and TRBJ2-3; TRBD2 matches at 7 bases. The CDR3 extends over 16 amino acids. V lost 4 bases to trimming and J lost 2 bases; unmatched junction nucleotides: 9. Per the germline V gene, CDR1 is SGHTA and CDR2 is FQGNSA. CDR3 sequence (DNA): TGTGCCAGCAGCTCCAGAGCGGGAAGTCCCACAGATACGCAGTATTTT. It is translated as CASSSRAGSPTDTQYF.

The chain recombines TRBV6-2 or TRBV6-3 with TRBJ2-3; D is unresolved. CDR3 length: 15 residues. Germline V gene data show CDR1 as MNHEY and CDR2 as SVGEGT. V lost 6 bases to trimming and J lost 2 bases, with 15 bases between them. CDR3 residues: CASSDVARPTDTQYF. CDR3 bases: TGTGCCAGCAGCGACGTAGCTAGACCCACAGATACGCAGTATTTT.

The chain couples TRBV7-8 to TRBJ2-1, with 12 bases fitting TRBD2. V was clipped by 1 base and J by 6 bases; unmatched bases: 4. Germline CDR1 SGHVS, CDR2 FQNEAQ. CDR3 length: 16 residues. Written as DNA, the CDR3 is TGTGCCAGCAGCTTAGTAGTACTAGCGGGAGGCAATGAGCAGTTCTTC. It yields the protein CASSLVVLAGGNEQFF. Based on the CDR3 plus reference TRBV7-8 and TRBJ2-1, the full variable domain is GAGVSQSPRYKVAKRGQDVALRCDPISGHVSLFWYQQALGQGPEFLTYFQNEAQLDKSGLPSDRFFAERPEGSVSTLKIQRTQQEDSAVYLCASSLVVLAGGNEQFFGPGTRLTVL.

The rearrangement links TRBV28 to TRBJ1-5; TRBD1 is a possible D gene (6 bases). Germline CDR1 is MDHEN and CDR2 is SYDVKM. The CDR3 spans 14 residues. Trimming took off 6 bases at V and 2 bases at J, with 11 bases between the two ends. The CDR3 protein is CASSPGQRNQPQHF. CDR3 coding DNA: TGTGCCAGCAGCCCAGGACAGCGCAATCAGCCCCAGCATTTT.

The V and J genes are TRBV7-7 and TRBJ2-2; D possibly uses TRBD1 or TRBD2 (5 bases each). The CDR3 covers 15 residues. Looked up from germline, CDR1 is SSHAT and CDR2 is FNYEAQ (reference sequence). Trimming pared 1 base from V and 0 bases from J, leaving 6 bases between. CDR3 loop: CASSLGGTNTGELFF. The CDR3, as DNA: TGTGCCAGCAGCTTAGGGGGGACGAACACCGGGGAGCTGTTTTTT.

The chain couples TRBV5-1 to TRBJ1-3; 8 bases are shared with TRBD1. The CDR3 loop spans 17 amino acids. V lost 4 bases, J lost 3 bases, and 12 bases stayed unmatched. Germline values: CDR1 SGHRS, CDR2 YFSETQ. Written as DNA, the CDR3 is TGCGCCAGCAGCCTGCAAATGACCGGGACAGGTGGAAACACCATATATTTT. Amino acids: CASSLQMTGTGGNTIYF.

V gene TRBV18 combines with J gene TRBJ1-1; 7 bases are a match to TRBD1. Germline lookup yields CDR1 KGHSH and CDR2 LQKENI. The J segment lost 6 bases and the V segment lost 6 bases, leaving 13 bases of the junction unmatched. CDR3 size: 15 residues. CDR3 coding DNA: TGTGCCAGCTCCGAAACTAAGACAGGGATGGCTGAAGCTTTCTTT. This translates into CASSETKTGMAEAFF.

The chain carries TRBV6-5 and TRBJ2-7; D possibly corresponds to TRBD2 (6 bases). CDR1 and CDR2 from the germline V gene are MNHEY and SVGAGI. The CDR3 spans 15 residues. Trimming left V 0 bases short and J 7 bases short, with 16 bases between. The CDR3 DNA follows: TGTGCCAGCAGTTACTCCCCCGCGGGGCCAGGGGAGCAGTACTTC. This codes for CASSYSPAGPGEQYF.

The chain has TRBV12-3 or TRBV12-4 and TRBJ1-2, with 8 bases aligning to TRBD1. Trimming at V came to 6 bases and at J to 4 bases, leaving 4 bases not matched to a gene. The CDR3 totals 13 residues. Here the CDR3 reads CASSGDRFYGYTF. In DNA form, the CDR3 reads TGTGCCAGCAGCGGGGACAGGTTCTATGGCTACACCTTC.

This clone was recorded a few times. The chain links TRBV5-1 to TRBJ2-5; no reliable D call. The length of the CDR3 is 11 residues. Germline V gene lookup returns CDR1 SGHRS and CDR2 YFSETQ. V lost 7 bases to trimming and J lost 4 bases, with 8 bases between them. The CDR3 DNA reads TGCGCCAGCCAAGGGCGAGAGACCCAGTACTTC. Amino acid sequence: CASQGRETQYF.

V usage is TRBV7-9 and J usage is TRBJ2-7; D is unclear. Germline CDR1 is SEHNR and CDR2 is FQNEAQ (reference sequence). V dropped 4 bases and J dropped 2 bases, with 6 bases sitting between them. CDR3 length: 12 residues. CDR3 protein: CASSSGTYEQYF. The CDR3 region has the DNA TGTGCCAGCAGCTCCGGTACCTACGAGCAGTACTTC.

This clone was counted a few times. The rearrangement links TRBV29-1 to TRBJ1-1; TRBD1 matches at 8 bases. With 6 bases clipped from V and 5 bases from J, the junction kept 14 bases outside the gene matches. The CDR3 loop spans 15 amino acids. Germline CDR1 SQVTM, CDR2 ANQGSEA. The CDR3 region is CSVDSAHTGGTEAFF. The CDR3 coding sequence is TGCAGCGTCGATTCCGCGCATACAGGGGGGACTGAAGCTTTCTTT.

The chain recombines TRBV7-9 with TRBJ1-1; perhaps TRBD1 as D (5 bases). Germline V CDR1 and CDR2: SEHNR, FQNEAQ (reference sequence). The CDR3 has 14 residues. The germline V and J ends were trimmed by 4 bases and 5 bases, with 14 bases remaining between them. This CDR3 is CASSSGQPMTEAFF. CDR3 nucleotides: TGTGCCAGCAGCTCTGGACAACCAATGACTGAAGCTTTCTTT.

The DNA for the CDR3 is TGTGCCAGCACTTTCCTGGACTCCTACGAGCAGTACTTC. As protein: CASTFLDSYEQYF. The chain couples TRBV2 to TRBJ2-7; no definite D call. Per the germline V gene, CDR1 is SNHLY and CDR2 is FYNNEI. V dropped 7 bases and J dropped 0 bases, with 10 bases sitting between them. The CDR3 consists of 13 residues.

The genes are TRBV9 and TRBJ2-5, with D perhaps TRBD2 (5 bases). V lost 0 bases and J lost 7, with 13 bases in between. The CDR3 covers 14 residues. From germline, CDR1 is SGDLS and CDR2 YYNGEE. The CDR3 coding sequence is TGTGCCAGCAGCGTAGCTTATCGGGATGGGACCCAGTACTTC. As protein: CASSVAYRDGTQYF.

The chain is built from TRBV24-1 and TRBJ2-7; D call uncertain. The V and J ends lost 12 bases and 4 bases respectively, with 6 bases between them. The CDR3 is 9 amino acids. Germline CDR1 KGHDR, CDR2 SFDVKD. CDR3 nucleotides: TGTGCCTCTGATTACGAGCAGTACTTC. Translated: CASDYEQYF.

This sequence joins TRBV19 and TRBJ1-2; 9 bases match TRBD1. V lost 2 bases to trimming and J lost 6 bases; unmatched junction nucleotides: 7. The CDR3 consists of 15 residues. CDR1 is LNHDA, CDR2 SQIVND, per germline (reference sequence). The CDR3 loop reads CASSITWTGADGYTF. The CDR3 region has the DNA TGTGCCAGTAGTATAACATGGACAGGGGCGGATGGCTACACCTTC.

This clone was seen a single time. This chain connects TRBV30 to TRBJ1-2, with D perhaps TRBD1 (5 bases). Germline CDR1 and CDR2: GTSNPN and SVGIG (reference sequence). Trimming left V 3 bases short and J 4 bases short, with 12 bases between. The CDR3 contains 13 residues. The CDR3 loop reads CAWSADTVYGYTF. The CDR3 DNA is TGTGCCTGGAGCGCGGACACGGTCTATGGCTACACCTTC.